What follows are 14 T cell receptor beta chains derived from one specimen sequenced in a study of cytomegalovirus exposure and HLA in healthy donors (dated by TCRdb to 2016 to 2017). The library was made by the immunoSEQ multiplex PCR assay. A mixture of 60 forward primers for TCR Vbeta segments and 13 reverse primers for TCR Jbeta segments was used in the multiplex PCR. As stored in TCRdb, this immuneACCESS dataset retains in-frame rearrangements with V and J assigned. A fraction of the clones does not appear; measured against another copy, unresolved V genes explain less than half of the discrepancy, and the remainder lacks a known reason. This sample is represented by around 150,000 clones; approximately 80% of them were singletons. The top ten constitute approximately 4.9% of the sample. The material sequenced was PBMCs. Source of these receptors: a woman in her fifties or sixties in good health and CMV-seronegative.

The genes are TRBV4-1 and TRBJ2-3; tentatively, D is TRBD2 (6 bases). Germline CDR1 MGHRA, CDR2 YSYEKL. V was pared by 7 bases and J by 2 bases, with 13 bases between. CDR3 length: 14 residues. The CDR3 loop reads CASMPGDSTDTQYF. The CDR3 coding sequence is TGCGCCAGCATGCCCGGGGACTCCACAGATACGCAGTATTTT.

This clone showed up just once. The chain uses TRBV19 and TRBJ2-3, with unresolved D. The CDR3 has 12 residues. Germline V gene data show CDR1 as LNHDA and CDR2 as SQIVND (reference sequence). V lost 5 bases, J lost 6 bases, and 9 bases lay in between. CDR3 loop: CASSLPRDTQYF. CDR3 in DNA: TGTGCCAGTAGTCTCCCTCGGGATACGCAGTATTTT.

The chain has TRBV5-1 and TRBJ2-7; 8 bases agree with TRBD2. The CDR3 runs 14 residues. Germline CDR1 and CDR2: SGHRS and YFSETQ. Trimming took 5 bases from V and 4 from J; bases not matched to a gene: 8. In DNA, the CDR3 is TGCGCCAGCAGATCCGGACTAGCTGGGTACGAGCAGTACTTC. Its translation: CASRSGLAGYEQYF.

J is TRBJ1-5 and V is TRBV28; TRBD1 aligns across 9 bases. CDR3 length equals 15 residues. The ends lost 10 bases at V and 5 bases at J; junction bases unmatched: 12. Germline-derived CDR1 and CDR2 are MDHEN and SYDVKM. The CDR3 DNA follows: TGTGCCATCGAACAGGGGGCCACCCGAGATCAGCCCCAGCATTTT. It is translated as CAIEQGATRDQPQHF. The full variable domain, its missing parts supplied by reference TRBV28 and TRBJ1-5, is DVKVTQSSRYLVKRTGEKVFLECVQDMDHENMFWYRQDPGLGLRLIYFSYDVKMKEKGDIPEGYSVSREKKERFSLILESASTNQTSMYLCAIEQGATRDQPQHFGDGTRLSIL.

Points on this clone: The junction departs from the called germline gene at one end, perhaps through a read error. The chain links TRBV2 to TRBJ1-6, with D tentatively TRBD1 (5 bases). CDR3 length: 15 residues. Germline CDR1 SNHLY, CDR2 FYNNEI. The CDR3 coding sequence is TGTGCCCGCAGTGAAGCGCGGGGGTACCATTCACCCCTCCACTTT. Protein: CARSEARGYHSPLHF. The whole variable domain, filled in from reference TRBV2 and TRBJ1-6, reads EPEVTQTPSHQVTQMGQEVILRCVPISNHLYFYWYRQILGQKVEFLVSFYNNEISEKSEIFDDQFSVERPDGSNFTLKIRSTKLEDSAMYFCARSEARGYHSPLHFGNGTRLTVT.

In this sample, this clone turned up many times. CDR3 amino acids: CASSEKGEADTQYF. The CDR3 coding sequence is TGTGCCAGCAGTGAAAAGGGGGAAGCAGATACGCAGTATTTT. The gene calls are TRBV6-1 and TRBJ2-3, with D possibly being TRBD1 (6 bases). This CDR3 contains 14 residues. Trimming left V 2 bases short and J 4 bases short, with 10 bases between. Per the germline V gene, CDR1 is MNHNS and CDR2 is SASEGT.

The gene calls are TRBV15 and TRBJ1-1; TRBD1 is a possible D gene (6 bases). CDR1 LNHNV and CDR2 YYDKDF come from the germline V gene (reference sequence). The CDR3 runs to 15 residues. Trimming shortened V by 0 bases and J by 6 bases, and 14 bases separated the two germline ends. The CDR3 DNA is TGTGCCACCAGCAGAGATAAAATACAGGGCGCTGAAGCTTTCTTT. Translating gives CATSRDKIQGAEAFF. Full variable domain (remainder filled in from reference TRBV15 and TRBJ1-1): DAMVIQNPRYQVTQFGKPVTLSCSQTLNHNVMYWYQQKSSQAPKLLFHYYDKDFNNEADTPDNFQSRRPNTSFCFLDIRSPGLGDTAMYLCATSRDKIQGAEAFFGQGTRLTVV.

This clone has a handful of counts. The chain uses TRBV5-1 and TRBJ2-5; D perhaps matches TRBD1 (5 bases). The better agreement between TRBJ2-7 and the DNA end casts doubt on the J call. This CDR3 spans 13 amino acids. Germline lookup yields CDR1 SGHRS and CDR2 YFSETQ. The CDR3 spells CASKQESGYEQYF. CDR3 nucleotides: TGCGCCAGCAAACAGGAATCTGGCTACGAGCAGTACTTC.

The J gene is TRBJ2-7, the V gene TRBV5-6; TRBD1 aligns across 9 bases. There are 14 residues in the CDR3. V shed 4 bases and J 0 bases; nucleotides not matched to a gene: 2. CDR1 SGHDT and CDR2 YYEEEE come from the germline V gene. The chain's CDR3 is CASSTDRGSYEQYF. The CDR3 nucleotides are TGTGCCAGCAGCACGGACAGGGGCTCCTACGAGCAGTACTTC.

Regarding this clone: One end of the junction fails to match germline, which may point to a read error. The rearrangement joins TRBV7-7 to TRBJ2-5; D gene uncertain. The CDR3 contains 13 residues. Per the germline V gene, CDR1 is SSHAT and CDR2 is FNYEAQ (reference sequence). The CDR3 region has the DNA TGTGCTAGCAGCTTGAGTGCCCGGGAGACCCAGTACTTC. Protein product: CASSLSARETQYF. Full variable domain (outside the CDR3, taken from reference TRBV7-7 and TRBJ2-5): GAGVSQSPRYKVTKRGQDVTLRCDPISSHATLYWYQQALGQGPEFLTYFNYEAQPDKSGLPSDRFSAERPEGSISTLTIQRTEQRDSAMYRCASSLSARETQYFGPGTRLLVL.

The chain links TRBV2 to TRBJ2-7, with a possible D match to TRBD1 (5 bases). The CDR3 loop spans 15 amino acids. CDR1 and CDR2 from the germline V gene are SNHLY and FYNNEI. The V gene lost 3 bases and the J gene lost 0 bases, with 12 bases spanning the gap. The CDR3 DNA follows: TGTGCCAGCAGTGATTGGCGACAGAGCTCCTACGAGCAGTACTTC. Encoded protein: CASSDWRQSSYEQYF.

J is TRBJ2-7 and V is TRBV14, with 8 bases fitting TRBD2. The length of the CDR3 is 12 residues. Germline V gives CDR1 SGHDN, CDR2 FVKESK. V lost 4 bases and J lost 4; bases outside the gene matches: 0. The CDR3 is CASSPGGYEQYF. The CDR3 DNA reads TGTGCCAGCAGCCCGGGGGGGTACGAGCAGTACTTC.

J is TRBJ2-3 and V is TRBV4-3; 10 nucleotides match TRBD2. Germline V gene lookup returns CDR1 LGHNA and CDR2 YSLEER. The CDR3 has 17 amino acids. Trimming cost V 2 bases and J 2 bases; bases outside gene matches: 7. CDR3 sequence: CASSQLIAGGNTDTQYF. As DNA, the CDR3 is TGCGCCAGCAGCCAACTAATAGCGGGGGGTAACACAGATACGCAGTATTTT.

This rearrangement joins TRBV5-1 to TRBJ2-1, with 11 bases aligning to TRBD2. V lost 4 bases and J lost 7; bases outside the gene matches: 7. CDR3 length: 15 amino acids. The germline gives CDR1 SGHRS, CDR2 YFSETQ. As DNA, the CDR3 is TGCGCCAGCAGCGGCGGGACTAGCGGCCTAAATGAGCAGTTCTTC. The encoded protein is CASSGGTSGLNEQFF. Based on the CDR3 plus reference TRBV5-1 and TRBJ2-1, the full variable domain is KAGVTQTPRYLIKTRGQQVTLSCSPISGHRSVSWYQQTPGQGLQFLFEYFSETQRNKGNFPGRFSGRQFSNSRSEMNVSTLELGDSALYLCASSGGTSGLNEQFFGPGTRLTVL.